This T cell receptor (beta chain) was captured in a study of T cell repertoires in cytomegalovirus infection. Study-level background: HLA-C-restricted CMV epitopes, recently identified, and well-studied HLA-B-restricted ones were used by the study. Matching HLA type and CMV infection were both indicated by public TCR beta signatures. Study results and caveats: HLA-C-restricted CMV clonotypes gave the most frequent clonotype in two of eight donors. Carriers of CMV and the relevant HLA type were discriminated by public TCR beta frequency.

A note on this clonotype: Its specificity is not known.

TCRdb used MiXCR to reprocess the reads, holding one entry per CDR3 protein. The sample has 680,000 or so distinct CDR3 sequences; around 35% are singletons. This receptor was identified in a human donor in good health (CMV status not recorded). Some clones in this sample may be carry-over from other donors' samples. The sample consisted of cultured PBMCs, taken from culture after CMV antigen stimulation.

As DNA, the CDR3 is TGTGCCAGTACAAAGGGACGGGGCTCCTACGAGCAGTACTTC. This codes for CASTKGRGSYEQYF. The V and J genes are TRBV19 and TRBJ2-7; D possibly uses TRBD1 or TRBD2 (5 bases each). This CDR3 spans 14 amino acids. The germline gives CDR1 LNHDA, CDR2 SQIVND (reference sequence). V was pared by 7 bases and J by 0 bases, with 13 bases between.